These T cell receptor beta chains were read from a single sample in a study of cytomegalovirus exposure and HLA in healthy donors. Assay used: immunoSEQ multiplex PCR; TCRdb lists only in-frame clones, some missing. This table holds about 170,000 clones, about 82% found once. The sample taken for sequencing was PBMCs. The receptors stem from a male donor in good health and CMV-seronegative. CDR3s include the opening cysteine and the closing phenylalanine or tryptophan. The D gene is left open where the match is weak. Rows give clone size only sometimes, using once, few, many, or a class for an expanded clone.

clone_size	d_call	v_call	j_call	cdr3_nt	cdr3_aa
NA	NA	TRBV6-1	TRBJ2-7	TGTGCCAGCAGCGGCATGGGGAGCCGGTACGAGCAGTACTTC	CASSGMGSRYEQYF
NA	TRBD1	TRBV9	TRBJ2-5	TGTGCCAGCAGCGTAGGAGGGACAGGGTTGGAGACCCAGTACTTC	CASSVGGTGLETQYF
few	NA	TRBV4-3	TRBJ1-1	TGCGCCAGCAGCCAAGTATCGGCAGGCACTGAAGCTTTCTTT	CASSQVSAGTEAFF
NA	NA	TRBV23-1	TRBJ2-5	TGCGCCAGCACCCAAACAGGGTTGCAAGAGACCCAGTACTTC	CASTQTGLQETQYF
NA	NA	TRBV7-9	TRBJ2-3	TGTGCCAGCAGCCGAGGCGGTTCGAGCACAGATACGCAGTATTTT	CASSRGGSSTDTQYF
few	TRBD1	TRBV10-1	TRBJ1-1	TGCGCCAGGGGACAGGGGGACACTGAAGCTTTCTTT	CARGQGDTEAFF
few	NA	TRBV27	TRBJ2-7	TGTGCCAGCCGGGACATGAGTTACGAGCAGTACTTC	CASRDMSYEQYF
NA	NA	TRBV6-5	TRBJ2-7	TGTGCCAGCAGTTACTCGAGATGGGGGGGCCCCTACGAGCAGTACTTC	CASSYSRWGGPYEQYF
NA	NA	TRBV6-6	TRBJ1-6	TGTGCCAGCAGCTCCACTTTTAACTATAATTCACCCCTCCACTTT	CASSSTFNYNSPLHF
NA	TRBD1	TRBV4-3	TRBJ2-1	TGCGCCAGCAGCCGCATGAGACAGGGGGCGCGGGATGAGCAGTTCTTC	CASSRMRQGARDEQFF
once	TRBD1	TRBV7-9	TRBJ1-2	TGTGCCAGCAGCCCCCAGGCAGGGGGAAGTGACTATGGCTACACCTTC	CASSPQAGGSDYGYTF
NA	NA	TRBV11-2	TRBJ2-5	TGTGCCAGCAGCTCAACCGACACCCGGGAGACCCAGTACTTC	CASSSTDTRETQYF
once	NA	TRBV9	TRBJ2-7	TGTGCCAGCAGCGTATTCCCGTCAGGGGAGTACGAGCAGTACTTC	CASSVFPSGEYEQYF
NA	TRBD1	TRBV7-9	TRBJ1-1	TGTGCCAGCAGCTTAGGGGACAGGGTGGGCACTGAAGCTTTCTTT	CASSLGDRVGTEAFF
NA	TRBD1	TRBV30	TRBJ2-6	TGTGCCTGGAGTAGGGGCCTAGACAGGGGTCGGCCCCTCTCTGGGGCCAACGTCCTGACTTTC	CAWSRGLDRGRPLSGANVLTF
NA	NA	TRBV5-6	TRBJ2-7	TGTGCCAGCAGCCGAAATGACGGGGGTCTAGACGAGCAGTACTTC	CASSRNDGGLDEQYF
NA	NA	TRBV28	TRBJ2-7	TGTGCCAGTGGGACAACAGCCTACGAGCAGTACTTC	CASGTTAYEQYF
NA	TRBD1	TRBV2	TRBJ2-7	TGTGCCAGCAGCCCCGACAGGGCCCTGCTGGGAGAGCAGTACTTC	CASSPDRALLGEQYF
NA	TRBD1	TRBV5-4	TRBJ2-3	TGTGCCAGCAGCCCGGGACAGGGGGCAGATACGCAGTATTTT	CASSPGQGADTQYF
once	NA	TRBV7-3	TRBJ1-4	TGTGCCAGCAGCTTGGGGCGGTTGGGTGAAAAACTGTTTTTT	CASSLGRLGEKLFF
NA	NA	TRBV30	TRBJ2-5	TGTGCCTGGAGGGTCATACAGGGCCGGGAGACCCAGTACTTC	CAWRVIQGRETQYF
NA	NA	TRBV27	TRBJ1-1	TGTGCCAGCAGTCCATATGTCCCCATTGGGGCGGCGAACACTGAAGCTTTCTTT	CASSPYVPIGAANTEAFF
NA	TRBD1	TRBV5-1	TRBJ1-5	TGCGCCAGCAGCCCCGGACAGGATTATCAGCCCCAGCATTTT	CASSPGQDYQPQHF
NA	TRBD2	TRBV5-8	TRBJ2-2	TGTGCCAGCAGCCCCCTAGCGGGAGTCAGCACCGGGGAGCTGTTTTTT	CASSPLAGVSTGELFF
NA	NA	TRBV19	TRBJ1-4	TGTGCCAGTAGTATAGGAGCAACTAATGAAAAACTGTTTTTT	CASSIGATNEKLFF
NA	NA	TRBV2	TRBJ2-1	TGTGCCAGCAGTGAAATCAGCGGGTACAATGAGCAGTTCTTC	CASSEISGYNEQFF
NA	TRBD1	TRBV5-6	TRBJ2-7	TGTGCCAGCAGCCGGGGACGGACAGGGACCGAGCAGTACTTC	CASSRGRTGTEQYF
NA	TRBD2	TRBV27	TRBJ2-3	TGTGCCAGCAGCCGGCCGGGACTAGCGAGCACAGATACGCAGTATTTT	CASSRPGLASTDTQYF
once	TRBD1	TRBV11-2	TRBJ1-2	TGTGCCAGCAGCCTGCTTCGGCAGGGGGCGGGTGGCTACACCTTC	CASSLLRQGAGGYTF
NA	NA	TRBV14	TRBJ1-1	TGTGCCAGCAGCCAAGATAGAGATCCGAACACTGAAGCTTTCTTT	CASSQDRDPNTEAFF
NA	NA	TRBV19	TRBJ2-2	TGTGCCAGTAGTCCCAGGGAACGTGCGGGACGGGAGCTGTTTTTT	CASSPRERAGRELFF
NA	TRBD2	TRBV4-1	TRBJ2-3	TGCGCCAGCAGCCAAGAACGCTTAGCGGGGGGGGCGGGAGATACGCAGTATTTT	CASSQERLAGGAGDTQYF
NA	TRBD1	TRBV19	TRBJ1-5	TGTGCCAGTAGGGGACAGGGCTATAGCAATCAGCCCCAGCATTTT	CASRGQGYSNQPQHF